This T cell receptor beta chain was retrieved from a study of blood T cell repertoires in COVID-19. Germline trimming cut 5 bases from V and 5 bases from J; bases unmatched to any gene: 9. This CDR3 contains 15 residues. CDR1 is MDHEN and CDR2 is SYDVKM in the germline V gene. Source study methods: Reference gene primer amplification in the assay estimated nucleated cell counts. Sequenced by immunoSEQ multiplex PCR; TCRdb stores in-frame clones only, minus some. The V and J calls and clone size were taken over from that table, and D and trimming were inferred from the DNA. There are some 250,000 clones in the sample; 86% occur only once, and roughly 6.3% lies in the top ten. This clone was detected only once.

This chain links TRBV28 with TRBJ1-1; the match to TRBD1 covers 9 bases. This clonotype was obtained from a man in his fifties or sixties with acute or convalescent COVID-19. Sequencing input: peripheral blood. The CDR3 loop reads CASSLRDRVRTEAFF. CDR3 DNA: TGTGCCAGCAGTCTCCGGGACAGGGTCCGAACTGAAGCTTTCTTT.